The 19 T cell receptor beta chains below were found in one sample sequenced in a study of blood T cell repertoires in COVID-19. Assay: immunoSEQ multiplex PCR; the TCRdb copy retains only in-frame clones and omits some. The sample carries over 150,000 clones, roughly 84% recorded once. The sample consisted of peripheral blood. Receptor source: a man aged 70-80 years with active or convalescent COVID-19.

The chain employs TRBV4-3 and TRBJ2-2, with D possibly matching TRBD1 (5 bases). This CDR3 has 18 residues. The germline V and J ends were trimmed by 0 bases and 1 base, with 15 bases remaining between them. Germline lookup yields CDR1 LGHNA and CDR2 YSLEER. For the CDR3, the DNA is TGCGCCAGCAGCCAAGAGCTGCTTAGGACACTGAACACCGGGGAGCTGTTTTTT. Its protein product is CASSQELLRTLNTGELFF.

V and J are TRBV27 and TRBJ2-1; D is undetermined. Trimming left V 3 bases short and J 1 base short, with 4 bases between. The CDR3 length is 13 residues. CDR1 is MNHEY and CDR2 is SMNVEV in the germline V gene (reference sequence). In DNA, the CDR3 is TGTGCCAGCAGTTTGAGGTCCTACAATGAGCAGTTCTTC. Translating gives CASSLRSYNEQFF.

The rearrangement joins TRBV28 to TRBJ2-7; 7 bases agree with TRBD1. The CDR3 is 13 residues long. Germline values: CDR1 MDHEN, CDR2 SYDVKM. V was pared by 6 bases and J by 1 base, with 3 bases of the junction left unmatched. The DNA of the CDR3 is TGTGCCAGCAGGACAGGGAAATCCTACGAGCAGTACTTC. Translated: CASRTGKSYEQYF.

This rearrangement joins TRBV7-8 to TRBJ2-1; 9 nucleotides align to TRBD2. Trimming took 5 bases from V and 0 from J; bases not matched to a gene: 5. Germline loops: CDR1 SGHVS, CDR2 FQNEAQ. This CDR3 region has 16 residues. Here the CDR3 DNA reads TGTGCCAGCAGCCCCAGCGGGAGGAGCTCCTACAATGAGCAGTTCTTC. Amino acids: CASSPSGRSSYNEQFF.

The CDR3 nucleotides read TGCAGTGCTAGTTCCGGGGGCAATCAGCCCCAGCATTTT. Its translation is CSASSGGNQPQHF. This chain joins TRBV20-1 and TRBJ1-5; D is ambiguous. Trimming removed 3 bases from V and 2 bases from J, with 8 bases in between. The CDR3 length is 13 residues. Germline V CDR1 and CDR2: DFQATT, SNEGSKA (reference sequence).

The CDR3: CSARTRAEDTEAFF. Written as DNA, the CDR3 is TGCAGCGCCAGGACACGGGCCGAGGACACTGAAGCTTTCTTT. The J gene is TRBJ1-1, the V gene TRBV29-1, with a possible D match to TRBD1 (5 bases). The ends were cut back, 7 bases at V and 3 bases at J, with 18 bases in the middle. CDR1 is SQVTM and CDR2 is ANQGSEA in the germline V gene. The CDR3 length is 14 residues.

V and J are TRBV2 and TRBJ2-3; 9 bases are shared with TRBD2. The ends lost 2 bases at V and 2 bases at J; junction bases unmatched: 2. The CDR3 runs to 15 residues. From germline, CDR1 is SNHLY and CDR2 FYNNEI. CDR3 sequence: CASSELAGYTDTQYF. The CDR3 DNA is TGTGCCAGCAGTGAACTAGCGGGGTACACAGATACGCAGTATTTT.

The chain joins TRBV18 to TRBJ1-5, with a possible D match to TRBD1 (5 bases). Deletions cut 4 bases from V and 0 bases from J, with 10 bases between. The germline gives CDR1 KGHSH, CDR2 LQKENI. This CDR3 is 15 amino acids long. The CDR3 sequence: CASSLGVPSNQPQHF. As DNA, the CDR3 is TGTGCCAGCTCACTAGGGGTTCCTAGCAATCAGCCCCAGCATTTT.

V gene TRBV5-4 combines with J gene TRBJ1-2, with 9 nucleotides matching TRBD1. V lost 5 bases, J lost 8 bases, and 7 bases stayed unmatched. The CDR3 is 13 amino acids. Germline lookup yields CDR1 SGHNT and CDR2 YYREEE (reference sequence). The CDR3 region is CASSKQGAIGYTF. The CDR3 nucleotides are TGTGCCAGCAGTAAACAGGGGGCGATAGGCTACACCTTC.

CDR3 protein: CASSLMGREGYTDTQYF. The DNA for the CDR3 is TGCGCCAGCAGCTTGATGGGCCGGGAGGGATACACAGATACGCAGTATTTT. J is TRBJ2-3 and V is TRBV4-1; 8 bases align to TRBD2. V shed 5 bases, J shed 2 bases, and the junction held 12 bases outside the gene matches. CDR1 is MGHRA, CDR2 YSYEKL, per germline. The CDR3 runs 17 residues.

The chain's CDR3 is CASSARAGGSYNEQFF. The CDR3 DNA reads TGTGCCAGCAGTGCCCGTGCAGGGGGTTCTTACAATGAGCAGTTCTTC. This rearrangement joins TRBV25-1 to TRBJ2-1; 7 positions agree with TRBD1. The CDR3 totals 16 residues. Unmatched junction bases numbered 10, after V lost 4 bases and J lost 4 bases. Germline V gives CDR1 MGHDK, CDR2 SYGVNS.

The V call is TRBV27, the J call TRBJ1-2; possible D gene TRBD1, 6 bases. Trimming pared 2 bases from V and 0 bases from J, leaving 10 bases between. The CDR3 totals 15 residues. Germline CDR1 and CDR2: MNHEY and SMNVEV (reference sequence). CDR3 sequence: CASSLNQGSNYGYTF. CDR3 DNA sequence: TGTGCCAGCAGTTTAAACCAGGGGTCTAACTATGGCTACACCTTC.

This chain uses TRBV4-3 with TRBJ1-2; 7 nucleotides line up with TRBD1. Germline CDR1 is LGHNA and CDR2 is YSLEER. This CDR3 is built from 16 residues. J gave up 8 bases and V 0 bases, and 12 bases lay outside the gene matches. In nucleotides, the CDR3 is TGCGCCAGCAGCCAAGATCCGGTAGGGGGCACGGAGGGCTACACCTTC. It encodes CASSQDPVGGTEGYTF.

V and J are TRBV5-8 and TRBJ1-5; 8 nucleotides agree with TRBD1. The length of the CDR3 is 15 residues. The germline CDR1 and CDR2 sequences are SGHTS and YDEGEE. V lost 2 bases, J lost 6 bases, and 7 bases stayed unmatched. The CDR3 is CASSLEGQAIQPQHF. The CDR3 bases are TGTGCCAGCAGCTTAGAGGGACAGGCTATTCAGCCCCAGCATTTT.

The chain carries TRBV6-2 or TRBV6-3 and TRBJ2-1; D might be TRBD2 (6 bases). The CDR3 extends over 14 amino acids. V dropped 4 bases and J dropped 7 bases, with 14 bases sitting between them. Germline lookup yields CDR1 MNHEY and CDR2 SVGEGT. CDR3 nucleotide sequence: TGTGCCAGCAGTTCTGCGGGACCCAAAAATGAGCAGTTCTTC. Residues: CASSSAGPKNEQFF.

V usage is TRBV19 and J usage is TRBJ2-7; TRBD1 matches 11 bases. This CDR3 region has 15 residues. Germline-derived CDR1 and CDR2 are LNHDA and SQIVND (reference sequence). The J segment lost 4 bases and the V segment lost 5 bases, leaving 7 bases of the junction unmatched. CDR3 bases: TGTGCCAGTAGTCCGAACCGGGACAGGGGGTACGAGCAGTACTTC. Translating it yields CASSPNRDRGYEQYF.

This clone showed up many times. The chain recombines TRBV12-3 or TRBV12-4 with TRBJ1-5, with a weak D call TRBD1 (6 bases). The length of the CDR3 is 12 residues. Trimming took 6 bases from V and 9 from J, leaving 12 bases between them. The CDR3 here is CASRTGGGPQHF. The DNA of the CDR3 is TGTGCCAGCAGGACAGGAGGAGGGCCCCAGCATTTT.

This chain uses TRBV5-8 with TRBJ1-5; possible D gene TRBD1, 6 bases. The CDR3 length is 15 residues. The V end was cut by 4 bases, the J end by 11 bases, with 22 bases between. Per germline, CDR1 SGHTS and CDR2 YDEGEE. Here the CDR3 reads CASSRSAGALRAQHF. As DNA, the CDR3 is TGTGCCAGCAGCCGGAGTGCAGGGGCCCTTCGGGCCCAGCATTTT.

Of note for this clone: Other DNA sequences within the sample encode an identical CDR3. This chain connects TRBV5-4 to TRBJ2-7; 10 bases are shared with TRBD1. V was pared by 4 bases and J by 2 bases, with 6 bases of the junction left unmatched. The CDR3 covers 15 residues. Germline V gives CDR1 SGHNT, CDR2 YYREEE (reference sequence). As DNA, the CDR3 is TGTGCCAGCAGCGCCCCGGGACAGGGGACCTACGAGCAGTACTTC. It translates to CASSAPGQGTYEQYF. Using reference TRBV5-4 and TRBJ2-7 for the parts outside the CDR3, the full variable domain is ETGVTQSPTHLIKTRGQQVTLRCSSQSGHNTVSWYQQALGQGPQFIFQYYREEENGRGNFPPRFSGLQFPNYSSELNVNALELDDSALYLCASSAPGQGTYEQYFGPGTRLTVT.